The subject of this entry is one T cell receptor (beta chain). The specificity of this receptor is unknown. No much larger clone is present one base from it, and per-base qualities are unavailable. V trim: 5 bases; J trim: 6 bases; unmatched bases: 10. The cysteine opens and the phenylalanine closes a CDR3 of 15 amino acids. Left in the record is the CDR3 DNA by itself, 45 bases read in frame from the first base. Reading the germline V gene (reference sequence) gives CDR1 LNHDA and CDR2 SQIVND. Library preparation employed the immunoSEQ multiplex PCR assay. For most patients, genomic DNA was isolated with the Qiagen DNeasy Blood and Tissue Kit and sent frozen to Adaptive Biotechnologies for TCR sequencing. Adaptive Biotechnologies carried out high-throughput TCR-beta CDR3 sequencing of genomic DNA for most patients. In the paper's pipeline: TCR sequencing data were retrieved from Adaptive's ImmunoSEQ software for more than 15 patients, whereas three other patients were processed with MiXCR and VDJtools. CD4 versus CD8 sorting errors were corrected by removing sequences found in both subsets at a frequency ratio below 5:1. CDR3 nucleotide sequences shared between donor and recipient were removed because the origin of such sequences could not be assigned. To count as alloreactive, a clone needed at least 2-fold expansion over unstimulated cells and a minimum CFSE-low frequency of 0.002% (template counts) or 0.001% (read counts). A clone was considered mappable if detected in the sequenced pre-transplant spleen, lymph node, or MLR CFSE-low populations of the donor or recipient. Cumulative frequency of alloreactive clones was calculated as a percentage of all sequences weighted by copy number. TCRdb provides this immuneACCESS table in a form limited to in-frame rearrangements. Some clones are lacking; in checked studies, under half of them reflect an unresolved V gene, and why the rest are absent is not known. Clonal size and the V and J genes are those of that table, whereas D and trimming came from the DNA. The sample table records some 100,000 clones; under 95% of these occur just once. The leading ten clones occupy around 0.07% of the sample.

These data originate in a study of graft-versus-host responses after intestinal transplantation (dated by TCRdb to the early 2020s). With respect to the entire study: The transplants that recipients got were multivisceral, liver-intestinal, or isolated intestinal. Every recipient was given anti-thymocyte globulin induction, followed by around three years of maintenance tacrolimus and steroids. Bulk TCR-beta CDR3 sequencing was used to track graft-versus-host and host-versus-graft alloreactive T cell clones in the graft, circulation and bone marrow after intestinal transplantation. To identify alloreactive clones, pre-transplant mixed lymphocyte reaction products were sequenced and compared with unstimulated pre-transplant donor and recipient T cells. The cohort enrolled approximately 24 intestinal transplant recipients including one retransplant, and a few patients lacking pretransplant specimens were excluded. Donor T cell macrochimerism was defined as a peak of at least 4% donor T cells among recipient peripheral blood mononuclear cells. Instead of going to the commercial service, samples from a few later patients were sequenced in-house on an Illumina MiSeq and processed with MiXCR.

Per the publication, the time point label means: cells obtained before transplantation from donor or recipient. CD3+CD4+ and CD3+CD8+ populations were FACS-sorted from unstimulated pre-transplant donor and recipient cells taken from spleen or lymph nodes. Beyond this particular receptor, the publication reports: High GvH to HvG T cell clonal ratios were observed in the allografts of patients with donor T cell macrochimerism. Conclusions were limited by the relatively low number and heterogeneity of intestinal transplant patients. GvH clones were found in recipient bone marrow, and some of the GvH clones appeared earlier in ileal mucosa or blood, which is consistent with an intestinal mucosal origin. Early after transplant, peak levels of circulating GvH clones were found to be associated with declines in HvG clones.

The V gene is TRBV19 and the J gene is TRBJ2-7; 10 central nucleotides agree with TRBD2. This TCR was recovered from a human donor who was the organ donor for an intestinal transplant. Sequencing was performed on unstimulated CD8+ T cells sorted from spleen or lymph node cells, taken before transplant. The CDR3 region: CASSATGAGGTEQYF. The nucleotides read TGTGCCAGTAGTGCCACGGGAGCGGGGGGGACCGAGCAGTACTTC. Reference TRBV19 and TRBJ2-7 proteins supply the regions before and after the CDR3; the full variable domain is: DGGITQSPKYLFRKEGQNVTLSCEQNLNHDAMYWYRQDPGQGLRLIYYSQIVNDFQKGDIAEGYSVSREKKESFPLTVTSAQKNPTAFYLCASSATGAGGTEQYFGPGTRLTVT.